The 12 T cell receptor beta chains reported below all come from one sample, sequenced in a study of blood T cells in healthy people across ages. Alongside a J-beta primer mix, a sample-barcoded 5' primer served in a second PCR lasting roughly 7 to 11 cycles. TCRdb itself ran the 5' RACE reads through MiXCR, one entry per CDR3 protein. Seen here are around 1,000,000 distinct CDR3 sequences, under 30% observed once, and the top ten hold about 0.69%. The same data also went into a second study, on T cells of mothers and their children.

Sequencing used blood. The receptors originated from a girl aged 2-10 years in good health.

The chain has TRBV12-3 or TRBV12-4 and TRBJ2-4; 8 nucleotides agree with TRBD1. The J segment lost 1 base and the V segment lost 7 bases, leaving 6 bases of the junction unmatched. This CDR3 region has 15 residues. The CDR3 nucleotides read TGTGCCAGCACTCCGGACAGGGAGGCCAAAAACATTCAGTACTTC. It codes for CASTPDREAKNIQYF.

The chain couples TRBV7-8 to TRBJ2-7; 13 nucleotides agree with TRBD2. The J call may not be correct, given that the DNA end is closer to TRBJ2-1. Per the germline V gene, CDR1 is SGHVS and CDR2 is FQNEAQ. The CDR3 runs 19 residues. Here the CDR3 reads CASSARPHQGLAGNNEQFF. The CDR3 DNA reads TGTGCCAGCAGCGCTAGGCCACATCAGGGACTAGCGGGAAACAATGAGCAGTTCTTC.

This clonotype was recorded a few times. The gene calls are TRBV4-1 and TRBJ2-7; TRBD2 matches at 10 bases. CDR3 length: 14 residues. The germline CDR1 and CDR2 sequences are MGHRA and YSYEKL. J lost 0 bases, V lost 8 bases, and 4 bases had no gene match. CDR3 protein: CASAGTSDSYEQYF. DNA of the CDR3: TGCGCCAGCGCCGGGACTAGCGACTCCTACGAGCAGTACTTC.

In DNA, the CDR3 is TGCGCCAGCAGCCCTGGACTTCACTCCTACAATGAGCAGTTCTTC. This gives the protein CASSPGLHSYNEQFF. The rearrangement uses TRBV5-1 and TRBJ2-1; D might be TRBD2 (5 bases). The CDR3 has 15 residues. CDR1 is SGHRS and CDR2 is YFSETQ in the germline V gene. Trimming cost V 4 bases and J 0 bases, with 11 bases left between them.

V usage is TRBV28 and J usage is TRBJ1-1, with TRBD1 as a possible D gene (5 bases). The V end lost 3 bases, the J end lost 10 bases, and 30 bases lay between the germline ends. Germline V gene lookup returns CDR1 MDHEN and CDR2 SYDVKM. CDR3 length: 18 residues. CDR3 nucleotides: TGTGCCAGCAGTTTTTCCCTGGGGGTCGGACTCTCCTCTGGTAGAGCTTTCTTT. It is translated as CASSFSLGVGLSSGRAFF.

Turning to this clonotype: Germline is not matched at one junction end, which may reflect a read error. The J gene is TRBJ2-1, the V gene TRBV4-3; TRBD1 matches at 8 bases. Per the germline V gene, CDR1 is LGHNA and CDR2 is YSLEER. This CDR3 is 12 amino acids long. CDR3 sequence: CASSQDSRGLYF. DNA for the CDR3: TGCGCCAGCAGCCAAGATTCCAGGGGGCTTTACTTC.

As for this clonotype: A single base separates this from a much larger clone, so it may be a read error. This chain connects TRBV12-3 or TRBV12-4 to TRBJ2-5; TRBD2 matches at 14 bases. The junction had 7 bases not matched to a gene; V was cut back by 7 bases and J by 3 bases. The CDR3 extends over 16 amino acids. The CDR3 protein is CASKRGTSGSEETQYF. The CDR3, as DNA: TGTGCCAGCAAACGCGGGACTAGCGGGAGTGAAGAGACCCAGTACTTC.

This clonotype was recorded at least ten times. The chain combines TRBV27 with TRBJ1-2; tentative D call: TRBD1 (5 bases). Germline V CDR1 and CDR2: MNHEY, SMNVEV (reference sequence). The CDR3 is 13 residues long. The ends were cut back, 3 bases at V and 1 base at J, with 6 bases in the middle. This chain's CDR3 is CASSLTVNYGYTF. Written as DNA, the CDR3 is TGTGCCAGCAGTTTGACAGTTAACTATGGCTACACCTTC.

This chain links TRBV7-9 with TRBJ1-6; TRBD1 is a possible D gene (5 bases). The CDR3 consists of 13 residues. V lost 5 bases and J lost 12, with 14 bases in between. Germline loops: CDR1 SEHNR, CDR2 FQNEAQ (reference sequence). CDR3 in amino acids: CASSHGTGVPLHF. CDR3 nucleotide sequence: TGTGCCAGCAGCCACGGGACCGGAGTACCCCTCCACTTT. The full variable domain, with the rest looked up from reference TRBV7-9 and TRBJ1-6, is DTGVSQNPRHKITKRGQNVTFRCDPISEHNRLYWYRQTLGQGPEFLTYFQNEAQLEKSRLLSDRFSAERPKGSFSTLEIQRTEQGDSAMYLCASSHGTGVPLHFGNGTRLTVT.

The chain links TRBV28 to TRBJ1-2, with D hard to call. Trimming shortened V by 11 bases and J by 10 bases, and 20 bases separated the two germline ends. The CDR3 extends over 12 amino acids. Germline V gene lookup returns CDR1 MDHEN and CDR2 SYDVKM. CDR3 DNA sequence: TGTGCCTCAGAACAAGGGTCTGGTGCCTACACCTTC. This translates into CASEQGSGAYTF.

This clonotype was recorded a few times. The V call is TRBV5-1, the J call TRBJ2-1; perhaps TRBD1 as D (5 bases). The end of the DNA is better explained by TRBJ2-7, so the J call may be wrong. This CDR3 has 14 residues. Germline V lookup: CDR1 SGHRS, CDR2 YFSETQ. Here the CDR3 DNA reads TGCGCCAGCAGCACAGGCCTCGTCCTTTACGAGCAGTACTTC. It yields the protein CASSTGLVLYEQYF.

The CDR3 bases are TGTGCCAGCAGTTTATGGAACGGACAAGCTTTCTTT. This codes for CASSLWNGQAFF. The chain recombines TRBV28 with TRBJ1-1, with no clear D. Trimming cost V 0 bases and J 9 bases, with 8 bases left between them. The germline V gene encodes CDR1 MDHEN and CDR2 SYDVKM. The CDR3 sequence is 12 residues long.